This is a list of T cell receptor beta chains from one sample in a study of blood T cell repertoires in COVID-19. The data were produced by immunoSEQ multiplex PCR, yet TCRdb's version contains in-frame clones alone and is incomplete. The repertoire consists of under 200,000 clones, with 82% occurring once and the leading ten covering over 5%. The sequenced material came from peripheral blood. The receptors come from a woman between 25 and 40 years old with acute or convalescent COVID-19. The CDR3 runs from the conserved cysteine through the conserved F or W. A D gene is named only where the DNA matches it firmly. Clone size is shown for a subset of rows, as once, few, many or a class of expanded clone.

CDR3 DNA: TGTGCCAGCAGCTTTCGACAGGGGGCTAGAGGCTACACCTTC
CDR3 protein: CASSFRQGARGYTF
J gene: TRBJ1-2
D gene: TRBD1
clone size: .
V gene: TRBV7-2

CDR3 DNA: TGTGCCTGGAGTCGCCGGGACAGGGTCCCAGATACGCAGTATTTT
CDR3 protein: CAWSRRDRVPDTQYF
J gene: TRBJ2-3
D gene: TRBD1
clone size: .
V gene: TRBV30

CDR3 DNA: TGTGCCAGCGTGACAGGGCCCGACTCTGGGGCCAACGTCCTGACTTTC
CDR3 protein: CASVTGPDSGANVLTF
J gene: TRBJ2-6
D gene: TRBD1
clone size: .
V gene: TRBV5-6

CDR3 DNA: TGTGCCAGCAAAACTAGCTCCTACGAGCAGTACTTC
CDR3 protein: CASKTSSYEQYF
J gene: TRBJ2-7
D gene: .
clone size: .
V gene: TRBV6-5

CDR3 DNA: TGTGCCAGCAGTTTGCCTAGCGGCACAGATACGCAGTATTTT
CDR3 protein: CASSLPSGTDTQYF
J gene: TRBJ2-3
D gene: .
clone size: .
V gene: TRBV6-2/TRBV6-3

CDR3 DNA: TGTGCCAGCACCTGGGGGCGACGGATGAACACCGGGGAGCTGTTTTTT
CDR3 protein: CASTWGRRMNTGELFF
J gene: TRBJ2-2
D gene: .
clone size: .
V gene: TRBV28

CDR3 DNA: TGTGCCAGCAGCCAGGGAGATAGCAATCAGCCCCAGCATTTT
CDR3 protein: CASSQGDSNQPQHF
J gene: TRBJ1-5
D gene: .
clone size: .
V gene: TRBV3-1/TRBV3-2

CDR3 DNA: TGTGCCAGCAGCTTGTCACTAGCGGGGGAAGAGACCCAGTACTTC
CDR3 protein: CASSLSLAGEETQYF
J gene: TRBJ2-5
D gene: TRBD2
clone size: .
V gene: TRBV7-9

CDR3 DNA: TGTGCCAGCAGTTCCTGGACAGGGCTTCGGAACATTCAGTACTTC
CDR3 protein: CASSSWTGLRNIQYF
J gene: TRBJ2-4
D gene: TRBD1
clone size: .
V gene: TRBV6-5

CDR3 DNA: TGTGCCAGCAGCTTAGAGGGACAGGGATATTCACCCCTCCACTTT
CDR3 protein: CASSLEGQGYSPLHF
J gene: TRBJ1-6
D gene: TRBD1
clone size: .
V gene: TRBV11-3

CDR3 DNA: TGTGCCAGCTCACCGCCCGGGACAGCAGGCTACACCTTC
CDR3 protein: CASSPPGTAGYTF
J gene: TRBJ1-2
D gene: TRBD1
clone size: .
V gene: TRBV18

CDR3 DNA: TGTGCCAGCTCCGTCAGCTCTGGGGCCAACGTCCTGACTTTC
CDR3 protein: CASSVSSGANVLTF
J gene: TRBJ2-6
D gene: .
clone size: .
V gene: TRBV5-4

CDR3 DNA: TGTGCCAGCAGCTTAGCGCGGTATCCTCAACCCTTCCACTTT
CDR3 protein: CASSLARYPQPFHF
J gene: TRBJ1-6
D gene: .
clone size: .
V gene: TRBV7-9

CDR3 DNA: TGTGCCAGCAGCTTAGCGGAAAAGGTACCGACTTTC
CDR3 protein: CASSLAEKVPTF
J gene: TRBJ1-2
D gene: .
clone size: once
V gene: TRBV7-9

CDR3 DNA: TGCAGCGTTTATGACAGGAACACTGAAGCTTTCTTT
CDR3 protein: CSVYDRNTEAFF
J gene: TRBJ1-1
D gene: .
clone size: .
V gene: TRBV29-1

CDR3 DNA: TGTGCCAGCAGCGTCGGGTGGGTCAATCGAGGGTATGGCTACACCTTC
CDR3 protein: CASSVGWVNRGYGYTF
J gene: TRBJ1-2
D gene: .
clone size: .
V gene: TRBV9

CDR3 DNA: TGTGCCAGCAGCTTCGACTATGGCTACACCTTC
CDR3 protein: CASSFDYGYTF
J gene: TRBJ1-2
D gene: .
clone size: .
V gene: TRBV6-2/TRBV6-3

CDR3 DNA: TGTGCCAGTAGTATAAAGGCAAGCGCCTACGGGGAGACCCAGTACTTC
CDR3 protein: CASSIKASAYGETQYF
J gene: TRBJ2-5
D gene: .
clone size: once
V gene: TRBV19

CDR3 DNA: TGTGCCAGCAGTTACAATGTGGGACAGAACTACGAGCAGTACTTC
CDR3 protein: CASSYNVGQNYEQYF
J gene: TRBJ2-7
D gene: TRBD1
clone size: .
V gene: TRBV6-5

CDR3 DNA: TGTGCCAGCAGCCGGGGAGGACAGGGGATAGATACGCAGTATTTT
CDR3 protein: CASSRGGQGIDTQYF
J gene: TRBJ2-3
D gene: TRBD1
clone size: once
V gene: TRBV14

CDR3 DNA: TGTGCCAGCTCACCACCAACGGAGAATCAGCCCCAGCATTTT
CDR3 protein: CASSPPTENQPQHF
J gene: TRBJ1-5
D gene: .
clone size: .
V gene: TRBV18

CDR3 DNA: TGTGCCACCCTGGCGGAGGATTTAACTTCAGACAACACTGAAGCTTTCTTT
CDR3 protein: CATLAEDLTSDNTEAFF
J gene: TRBJ1-1
D gene: .
clone size: .
V gene: TRBV27